The entry that follows covers one T cell receptor (beta chain) sequence. Its antigen is currently unknown. The V and J ends lost 5 bases and 2 bases respectively, with 6 bases between them. Germline CDR1 and CDR2: SGHTA and FQGNSA. This CDR3 has 12 amino acids. Method: immunoSEQ multiplex PCR; TCRdb's copy keeps in-frame clones and lacks some. The sample lists about 350,000 clones, 86% occurring once. Treatment specified: around 19 received Ad26.COV2.S at low or high dose, single or two shots; 5 received placebo; per-sample allocation not given. Samples were taken on day 63 after the first vaccine or placebo injection. Aged 18-55 years, donor was enrolled in Boston around 2020. The sample belongs to a study of Ad26.COV2.S vaccination and SARS-CoV-2 variants. Study-wide context: The study gave Ad26.COV2.S intramuscularly, once or twice 56 days apart. Overall study findings and caveats: Vaccinated and placebo-treated recipients had similar non-spike TCR breadth.

The chain uses TRBV7-2 and TRBJ1-2; D unresolved. The specimen comprised peripheral blood, sampled in a trial of Ad26.COV2.S vaccine versus placebo. This sequence was found in a person aged 18 to 65 who received the Ad26.COV2.S COVID-19 vaccine or a placebo. CDR3 sequence (DNA): TGTGCCAGCAGCAGACGGAACTATGGCTACACCTTC. Translation gives CASSRRNYGYTF.